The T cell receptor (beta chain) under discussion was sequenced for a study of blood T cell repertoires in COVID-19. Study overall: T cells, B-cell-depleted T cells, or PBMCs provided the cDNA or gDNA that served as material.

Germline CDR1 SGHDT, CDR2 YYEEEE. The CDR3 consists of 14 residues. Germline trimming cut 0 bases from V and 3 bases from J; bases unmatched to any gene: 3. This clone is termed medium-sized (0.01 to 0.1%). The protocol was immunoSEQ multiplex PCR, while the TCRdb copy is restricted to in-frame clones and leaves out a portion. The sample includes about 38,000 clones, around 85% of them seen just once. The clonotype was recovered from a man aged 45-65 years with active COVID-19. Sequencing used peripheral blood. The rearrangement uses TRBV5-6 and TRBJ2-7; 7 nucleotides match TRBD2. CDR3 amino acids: CASSLGGGSYEQYF. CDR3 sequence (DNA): TGTGCCAGCAGCTTGGGCGGGGGAAGCTACGAGCAGTACTTC.